This T cell receptor beta chain was found in a study of T cell responses to AZD1222 COVID-19 vaccine. J gave up 5 bases and V 4 bases, and 9 bases lay outside the gene matches. CDR3 size: 15 residues. From germline, CDR1 is LGHNA and CDR2 YSLEER. This clone was detected only once. Antigen unknown. Study-wide results and caveats: Unmutated variant regions are reportedly targeted by nearly half of spike-specific TCRs.

Produced via immunoSEQ multiplex PCR; TCRdb's table is partial and in-frame only. The profile shows over 150,000 clones, 92% of them singletons. V usage is TRBV4-3 and J usage is TRBJ1-1, with 8 bases aligning to TRBD1. The sequence derives from an adult in good health. Sample: peripheral blood, taken on day 0 of MenACWY control vaccination. CDR3 sequence (DNA): TGCGCCAGCAGCCTAACGACAGGGGCGAGGACTGAAGCTTTCTTT. Amino acids: CASSLTTGARTEAFF.